The 26 T cell receptor beta chains in this list originate from one sample, sequenced in a study of technical replicates of blood from several donors. Clones were sequenced by immunoSEQ multiplex PCR, and TCRdb holds only the in-frame ones, with some missing. Of approximately 95,000 clones in the sample, roughly 95% are singletons; the top ten hold almost 0.35%. The specimen sequenced was T cells isolated from PBMCs. The receptors shown here come from a human donor in good health.

The chain uses TRBV25-1 and TRBJ1-2; D remains unclear. The V gene's germline CDR1 is MGHDK and CDR2 SYGVNS. The CDR3 runs to 12 residues. Trimming cost V 1 base and J 5 bases, with 5 bases left between them. Here the CDR3 DNA reads TGTGCCAGCAGTGAATCGCAGTATGGCTACACCTTC. It translates to CASSESQYGYTF.

This rearrangement joins TRBV28 to TRBJ1-2; D is ambiguous. Trimming removed 2 bases from V and 3 bases from J, with 7 bases in between. Germline-derived CDR1 and CDR2 are MDHEN and SYDVKM. CDR3 length: 13 amino acids. In DNA, the CDR3 is TGTGCCAGCAGTTTAGGTACGGACTATGGCTACACCTTC. Translating gives CASSLGTDYGYTF.

The gene calls are TRBV29-1 and TRBJ2-7; D uncertain. V lost 4 bases to trimming and J lost 3 bases, with 16 bases between them. Germline-derived CDR1 and CDR2 are SQVTM and ANQGSEA. The CDR3 runs to 14 residues. The CDR3 loop reads CSVVLAENNYEQYF. CDR3 nucleotide sequence: TGCAGCGTTGTCCTTGCGGAGAATAACTACGAGCAGTACTTC.

The chain has TRBV4-3 and TRBJ2-3; D is uncertain. Germline CDR1 and CDR2: LGHNA and YSLEER. This CDR3 is 17 amino acids long. V dropped 0 bases and J dropped 0 bases, with 13 bases sitting between them. This chain's CDR3 is CASSQEWANPSTDTQYF. For the CDR3, the DNA is TGCGCCAGCAGCCAAGAATGGGCGAATCCTAGCACAGATACGCAGTATTTT.

V gene TRBV19 combines with J gene TRBJ2-7; TRBD1 matches 8 bases. The CDR3 is made up of 15 amino acids. Germline V lookup: CDR1 LNHDA, CDR2 SQIVND (reference sequence). The V segment lost 4 bases and the J segment 5 bases; nucleotides outside the gene matches: 10. CDR3 sequence reads: CASSSLEDRVHEQYF. In DNA form, the CDR3 reads TGTGCCAGTAGTAGTTTAGAGGACAGGGTCCACGAGCAGTACTTC. Using reference TRBV19 and TRBJ2-7 for the parts outside the CDR3, the full variable domain is DGGITQSPKYLFRKEGQNVTLSCEQNLNHDAMYWYRQDPGQGLRLIYYSQIVNDFQKGDIAEGYSVSREKKESFPLTVTSAQKNPTAFYLCASSSLEDRVHEQYFGPGTRLTVT.

This sequence joins TRBV4-3 and TRBJ2-2; 11 nucleotides match TRBD2. The CDR3 runs to 18 residues. Trimming removed 3 bases from V and 7 bases from J; junction bases left unmatched: 13. Germline CDR1 and CDR2: LGHNA and YSLEER. The CDR3 coding sequence is TGCGCCAGCAGCCAGGAGTTAGCGGGAGGGCGGGTAATCGGGGAGCTGTTTTTT. It yields the protein CASSQELAGGRVIGELFF.

Worth noting for this clone: One end of the junction is discordant with germline, which a read error may explain. V gene TRBV7-7 combines with J gene TRBJ1-1; 7 bases map to TRBD1. CDR1 and CDR2 (germline): SSHAT, FNYEAQ (reference sequence). This CDR3 comprises 13 residues. CDR3 in DNA: TGTGCTAGCAGGACAGGATACAACACTGAAGCTTTCTTT. It translates to CASRTGYNTEAFF.

The rearrangement uses TRBV14 and TRBJ2-5, with 12 bases that match TRBD2. V shed 4 bases and J 4 bases; nucleotides not matched to a gene: 7. Germline V gene sequence: CDR1 SGHDN, CDR2 FVKESK. The CDR3 runs 16 residues. This CDR3 reads CASSPRLAGAGETQYF. CDR3 DNA sequence: TGTGCCAGCAGCCCGCGACTAGCGGGAGCGGGAGAGACCCAGTACTTC.

In this sample, this clone turned up once. The gene calls are TRBV11-2 and TRBJ1-5; possible D gene TRBD1, 6 bases. This CDR3 comprises 13 residues. Trimming stripped 3 bases from V and 7 bases from J, with 10 bases between. CDR1 SGHAT and CDR2 FQNNGV come from the germline V gene. CDR3 in amino acids: CASSLTGGQPQHF. The CDR3 DNA follows: TGTGCCAGCAGCTTGACAGGAGGACAGCCCCAGCATTTT.

The CDR3 DNA follows: TGTGCCAGCAGCCAGAGATCGGACAGTGACTATGGCTACACCTTC. Its translation is CASSQRSDSDYGYTF. The chain carries TRBV7-9 and TRBJ1-2, with a possible D match to TRBD1 (6 bases). The CDR3 totals 15 residues. The V end lost 5 bases, the J end lost 3 bases, and 16 bases lay between the germline ends. Germline V gene sequence: CDR1 SEHNR, CDR2 FQNEAQ (reference sequence). The variable domain in full, with the rest retrieved from reference TRBV7-9 and TRBJ1-2, is DTGVSQNPRHKITKRGQNVTFRCDPISEHNRLYWYRQTLGQGPEFLTYFQNEAQLEKSRLLSDRFSAERPKGSFSTLEIQRTEQGDSAMYLCASSQRSDSDYGYTFGSGTRLTVV.

The chain carries TRBV27 and TRBJ2-7, with TRBD2 matching over 7 bases. The junction had 6 bases not matched to a gene; V was cut back by 3 bases and J by 4 bases. This CDR3 has 14 amino acids. The germline V gene has CDR1 MNHEY and CDR2 SMNVEV (reference sequence). The CDR3 spells CASSFGRERYEQYF. Here the CDR3 DNA reads TGTGCCAGCAGTTTCGGGCGGGAGCGGTACGAGCAGTACTTC.

This rearrangement joins TRBV5-1 to TRBJ2-3; weak D call: TRBD2 (5 bases). This CDR3 is 13 amino acids long. From germline, CDR1 is SGHRS and CDR2 YFSETQ. Trimming stripped 6 bases from V and 2 bases from J, with 10 bases between. The CDR3 DNA reads TGCGCCAGCAAGTCGGGGTACACAGATACGCAGTATTTT. This encodes CASKSGYTDTQYF.

This chain joins TRBV4-3 and TRBJ1-2; D is undetermined. The CDR3 runs 15 residues. The germline V gene encodes CDR1 LGHNA and CDR2 YSLEER. V lost 0 bases, J lost 6 bases, and 14 bases lay in between. CDR3 region: CASSQEDPRRDGYTF. CDR3 DNA sequence: TGCGCCAGCAGCCAAGAGGACCCTCGGCGGGATGGCTACACCTTC.

This rearrangement joins TRBV27 to TRBJ2-5; 7 bases match TRBD2. Per germline, CDR1 MNHEY and CDR2 SMNVEV (reference sequence). V lost 7 bases, J lost 4 bases, and 6 bases stayed unmatched. The CDR3 is made up of 13 amino acids. The CDR3 coding sequence is TGTGCCAGCAAGTGGGGGGAGGGAGAGACCCAGTACTTC. Protein sequence: CASKWGEGETQYF.

The chain uses TRBV11-2 and TRBJ1-5; 9 positions agree with TRBD1. The J segment lost 5 bases and the V segment lost 3 bases, leaving 2 bases of the junction unmatched. The germline V gene encodes CDR1 SGHAT and CDR2 FQNNGV. This CDR3 region has 14 residues. CDR3 region: CASSLTGGDQPQHF. The CDR3 DNA sequence: TGTGCCAGCAGCTTGACAGGGGGGGATCAGCCCCAGCATTTT.

V and J are TRBV27 and TRBJ1-2; D unclear. CDR3 size: 14 residues. CDR1 is MNHEY, CDR2 SMNVEV, per germline (reference sequence). Trimming removed 2 bases at V and 2 bases at J, with 9 bases between. The CDR3 is CASSLGGPNYGYTF. CDR3 DNA sequence: TGTGCCAGCAGTTTAGGAGGGCCCAACTATGGCTACACCTTC.

The chain combines TRBV25-1 with TRBJ2-3; D perhaps matches TRBD2 (6 bases). The ends were cut back, 3 bases at V and 1 base at J, with 11 bases in the middle. The V gene's germline CDR1 is MGHDK and CDR2 SYGVNS. CDR3 length: 15 residues. As DNA, the CDR3 is TGTGCCAGCAGTGAGTCACTAGCTGGCACAGATACGCAGTATTTT. As protein: CASSESLAGTDTQYF. The complete variable domain, with remaining parts taken from reference TRBV25-1 and TRBJ2-3, reads EADIYQTPRYLVIGTGKKITLECSQTMGHDKMYWYQQDPGMELHLIHYSYGVNSTEKGDLSSESTVSRIRTEHFPLTLESARPSHTSQYLCASSESLAGTDTQYFGPGTRLTVL.

This clone has just one count. The CDR3: CASSFQGPTEAFF. In nucleotides, the CDR3 is TGTGCCAGCAGCTTCCAGGGGCCCACTGAAGCTTTCTTT. V gene TRBV13 combines with J gene TRBJ1-1; possible D gene TRBD1, 6 bases. V lost 3 bases, J lost 4 bases, and 9 bases lay in between. This CDR3 is built from 13 residues. Germline loops: CDR1 PRHDT, CDR2 FYEKMQ (reference sequence).

The chain employs TRBV5-4 and TRBJ1-2; no firm D call. The germline V and J ends were trimmed by 7 bases and 1 base, with 5 bases remaining between them. This CDR3 comprises 11 residues. The germline gives CDR1 SGHNT, CDR2 YYREEE (reference sequence). CDR3 amino acids: CASGLNYGYTF. CDR3 bases: TGTGCCAGCGGGCTTAACTATGGCTACACCTTC. Full variable domain (remainder filled in from reference TRBV5-4 and TRBJ1-2): ETGVTQSPTHLIKTRGQQVTLRCSSQSGHNTVSWYQQALGQGPQFIFQYYREEENGRGNFPPRFSGLQFPNYSSELNVNALELDDSALYLCASGLNYGYTFGSGTRLTVV.

This clone occurred a few times. V is TRBV10-1 and J is TRBJ1-1, with 7 nucleotides matching TRBD1. The junction had 0 bases not matched to a gene; V was cut back by 4 bases and J by 1 base. Germline-derived CDR1 and CDR2 are WNHNN and SYGVQD (reference sequence). The CDR3 runs 13 residues. The CDR3 region has the DNA TGCGCCAGCAGTGGACAGGGGAACACTGAAGCTTTCTTT. Translating it yields CASSGQGNTEAFF.

V gene TRBV14 combines with J gene TRBJ1-2, with 10 bases matching TRBD1. V shed 4 bases and J 6 bases; nucleotides not matched to a gene: 11. Looked up from germline, CDR1 is SGHDN and CDR2 is FVKESK. The CDR3 spans 16 residues. The DNA of the CDR3 is TGTGCCAGCAGCCGCAGACAGGGGGCGCTTTTTGATGGCTACACCTTC. This translates into CASSRRQGALFDGYTF. The full variable domain, completed using reference TRBV14 and TRBJ1-2, is EAGVTQFPSHSVIEKGQTVTLRCDPISGHDNLYWYRRVMGKEIKFLLHFVKESKQDESGMPNNRFLAERTGGTYSTLKVQPAELEDSGVYFCASSRRQGALFDGYTFGSGTRLTVV.

This chain links TRBV4-3 with TRBJ2-7, with unresolved D. From germline, CDR1 is LGHNA and CDR2 YSLEER. This CDR3 is 13 amino acids long. Deletions cut 4 bases from V and 2 bases from J, with 9 bases between. This CDR3 reads CASSPGATYEQYF. CDR3 nucleotides: TGCGCCAGCAGCCCAGGTGCGACCTACGAGCAGTACTTC.

The CDR3: CASSFRTNEKLFF. The CDR3 DNA sequence: TGTGCCAGTAGTTTCCGCACAAATGAAAAACTGTTTTTT. The chain recombines TRBV19 with TRBJ1-4, with unresolved D. Trimming pared 5 bases from V and 5 bases from J, leaving 9 bases between. In germline, CDR1 is LNHDA, CDR2 SQIVND (reference sequence). This CDR3 has 13 residues.

This rearrangement joins TRBV30 to TRBJ1-1; D is uncertain. Trimming cost V 4 bases and J 3 bases, with 15 bases left between them. CDR1 GTSNPN and CDR2 SVGIG come from the germline V gene (reference sequence). The CDR3 spans 14 residues. This chain's CDR3 is CAWNLNDEHTEAFF. The CDR3 coding sequence is TGTGCCTGGAACCTAAATGATGAGCACACTGAAGCTTTCTTT.

The CDR3 reads CASSRRGSLFEQYF. CDR3 nucleotides: TGTGCCAGCAGCCGCCGAGGGAGTCTTTTCGAGCAGTACTTC. The chain combines TRBV25-1 with TRBJ2-7; tentative D call: TRBD2 (5 bases). The germline V gene encodes CDR1 MGHDK and CDR2 SYGVNS. The CDR3 spans 14 residues. The ends were cut back, 6 bases at V and 6 bases at J, with 18 bases in the middle.

The chain couples TRBV10-3 to TRBJ1-2, with TRBD1 matching over 8 bases. CDR1 is ENHRY, CDR2 SYGVKD, per germline. The length of the CDR3 is 16 residues. V shed 3 bases, J shed 3 bases, and the junction held 9 bases outside the gene matches. CDR3 in DNA: TGTGCCATCAGTGACAGGGGGCCTCCTTATGACTATGGCTACACCTTC. Its protein product is CAISDRGPPYDYGYTF.